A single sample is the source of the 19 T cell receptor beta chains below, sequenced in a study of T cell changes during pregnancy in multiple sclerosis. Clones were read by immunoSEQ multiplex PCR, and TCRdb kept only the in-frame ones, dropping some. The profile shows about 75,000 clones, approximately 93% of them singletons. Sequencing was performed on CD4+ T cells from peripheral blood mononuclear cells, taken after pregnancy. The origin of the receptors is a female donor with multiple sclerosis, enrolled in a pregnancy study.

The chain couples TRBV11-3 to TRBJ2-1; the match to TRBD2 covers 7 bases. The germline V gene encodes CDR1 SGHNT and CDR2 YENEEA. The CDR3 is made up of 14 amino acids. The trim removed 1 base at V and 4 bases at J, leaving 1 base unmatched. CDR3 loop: CASSLGRGYNEQFF. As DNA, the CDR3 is TGTGCCAGCAGCTTAGGGCGGGGGTACAATGAGCAGTTCTTC.

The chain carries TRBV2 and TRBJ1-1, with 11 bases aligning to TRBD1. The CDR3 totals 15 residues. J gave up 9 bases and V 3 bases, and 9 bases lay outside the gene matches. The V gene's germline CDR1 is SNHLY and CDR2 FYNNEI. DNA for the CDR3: TGTGCCAGCAGTGACGGACAGGGGGCGCGTACCCAAGCTTTCTTT. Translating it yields CASSDGQGARTQAFF.

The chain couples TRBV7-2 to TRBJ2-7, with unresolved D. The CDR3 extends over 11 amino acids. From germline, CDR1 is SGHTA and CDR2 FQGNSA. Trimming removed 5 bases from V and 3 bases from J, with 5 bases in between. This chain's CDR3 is CASSPLYEQYF. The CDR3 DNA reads TGTGCCAGCAGCCCCCTCTACGAGCAGTACTTC.

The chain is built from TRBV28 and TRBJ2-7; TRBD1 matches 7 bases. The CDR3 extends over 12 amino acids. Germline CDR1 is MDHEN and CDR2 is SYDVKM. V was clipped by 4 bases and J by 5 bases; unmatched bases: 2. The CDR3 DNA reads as TGTGCCAGCAGTTCTACAGGGGACGAGCAGTACTTC. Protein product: CASSSTGDEQYF.

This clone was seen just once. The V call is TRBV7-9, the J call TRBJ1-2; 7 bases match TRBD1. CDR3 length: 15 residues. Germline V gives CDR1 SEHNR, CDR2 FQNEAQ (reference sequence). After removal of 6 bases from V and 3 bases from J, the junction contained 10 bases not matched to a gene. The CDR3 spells CASSSSPGTDYGYTF. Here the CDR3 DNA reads TGTGCCAGCAGTTCGAGTCCCGGGACAGACTATGGCTACACCTTC.

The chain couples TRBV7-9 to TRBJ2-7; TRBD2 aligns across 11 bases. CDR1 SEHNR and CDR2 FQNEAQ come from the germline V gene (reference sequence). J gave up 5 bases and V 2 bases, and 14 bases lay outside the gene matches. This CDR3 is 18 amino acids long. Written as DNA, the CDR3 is TGTGCCAGCAGCTTAAGAACTAGCGGGAGCGTTTTATACCACGAGCAGTACTTC. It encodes CASSLRTSGSVLYHEQYF.

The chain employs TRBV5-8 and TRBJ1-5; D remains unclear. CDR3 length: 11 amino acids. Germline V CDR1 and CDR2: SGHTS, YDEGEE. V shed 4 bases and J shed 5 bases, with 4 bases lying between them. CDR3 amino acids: CASSQYQPQHF. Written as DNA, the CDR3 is TGTGCCAGCAGCCAATATCAGCCCCAGCATTTT.

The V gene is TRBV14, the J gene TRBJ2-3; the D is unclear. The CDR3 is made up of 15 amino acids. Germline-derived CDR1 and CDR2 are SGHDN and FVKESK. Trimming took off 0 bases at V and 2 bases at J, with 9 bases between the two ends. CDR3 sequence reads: CASSQDRRLTDTQYF. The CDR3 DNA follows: TGTGCCAGCAGCCAAGATAGAAGACTCACAGATACGCAGTATTTT. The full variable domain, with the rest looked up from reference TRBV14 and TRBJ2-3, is EAGVTQFPSHSVIEKGQTVTLRCDPISGHDNLYWYRRVMGKEIKFLLHFVKESKQDESGMPNNRFLAERTGGTYSTLKVQPAELEDSGVYFCASSQDRRLTDTQYFGPGTRLTVL.

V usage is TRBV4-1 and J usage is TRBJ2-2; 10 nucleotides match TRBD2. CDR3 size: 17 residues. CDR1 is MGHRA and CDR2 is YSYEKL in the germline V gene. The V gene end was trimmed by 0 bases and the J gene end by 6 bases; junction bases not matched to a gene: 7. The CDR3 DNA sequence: TGCGCCAGCAGCCAAGATCTCACTAGCGGGAATGCCGGGGAGCTGTTTTTT. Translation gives CASSQDLTSGNAGELFF.

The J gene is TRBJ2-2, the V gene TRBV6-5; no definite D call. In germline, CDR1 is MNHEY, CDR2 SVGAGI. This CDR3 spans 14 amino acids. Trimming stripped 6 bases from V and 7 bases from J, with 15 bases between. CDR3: CASRWRRVGGELFF. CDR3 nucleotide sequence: TGTGCCAGCAGGTGGCGGAGAGTCGGCGGGGAGCTGTTTTTT.

The CDR3 nucleotides are TGTGCCTGGAGCCACACTAGCGGGAGGGCCAATTCAGCGTTCTTC. Protein: CAWSHTSGRANSAFF. J is TRBJ2-1 and V is TRBV30; TRBD2 matches 13 bases. The V gene end was trimmed by 3 bases and the J gene end by 15 bases; junction bases not matched to a gene: 14. The CDR3 has 15 amino acids. Germline lookup yields CDR1 GTSNPN and CDR2 SVGIG (reference sequence).

Here the CDR3 reads CASSRETPYEQYF. DNA for the CDR3: TGTGCCAGCTCACGGGAGACGCCCTACGAGCAGTACTTC. This sequence joins TRBV18 and TRBJ2-7, with TRBD2 as a possible D gene (5 bases). The ends were cut back, 4 bases at V and 2 bases at J, with 9 bases in the middle. The CDR3 is 13 amino acids. The germline CDR1 and CDR2 sequences are KGHSH and LQKENI.

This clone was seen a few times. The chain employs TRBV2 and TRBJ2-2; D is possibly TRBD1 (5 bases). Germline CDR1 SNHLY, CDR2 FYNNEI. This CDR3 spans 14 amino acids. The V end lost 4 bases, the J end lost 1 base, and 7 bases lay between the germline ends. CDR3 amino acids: CASSVDRNTGELFF. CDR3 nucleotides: TGTGCCAGCAGTGTAGACAGGAACACCGGGGAGCTGTTTTTT.

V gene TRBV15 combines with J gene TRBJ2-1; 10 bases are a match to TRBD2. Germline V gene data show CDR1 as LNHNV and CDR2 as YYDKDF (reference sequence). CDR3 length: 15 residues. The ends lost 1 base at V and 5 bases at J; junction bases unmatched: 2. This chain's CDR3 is CATSRAGTSDNEQFF. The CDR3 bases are TGTGCCACCAGCAGAGCGGGGACTAGCGACAATGAGCAGTTCTTC.

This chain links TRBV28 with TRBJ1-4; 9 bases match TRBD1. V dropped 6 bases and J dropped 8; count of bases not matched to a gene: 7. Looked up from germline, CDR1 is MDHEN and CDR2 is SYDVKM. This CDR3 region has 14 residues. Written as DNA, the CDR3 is TGTGCCAGCAGCCGGGACAGGGAGAACGAAAAACTGTTTTTT. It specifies CASSRDRENEKLFF.

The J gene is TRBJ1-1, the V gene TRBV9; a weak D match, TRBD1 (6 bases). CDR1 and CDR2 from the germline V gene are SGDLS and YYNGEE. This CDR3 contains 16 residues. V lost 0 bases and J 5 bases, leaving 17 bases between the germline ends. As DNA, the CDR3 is TGTGCCAGCAGCGTAGGTCTCCCAGGGGCAGGGACTGAAGCTTTCTTT. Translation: CASSVGLPGAGTEAFF.

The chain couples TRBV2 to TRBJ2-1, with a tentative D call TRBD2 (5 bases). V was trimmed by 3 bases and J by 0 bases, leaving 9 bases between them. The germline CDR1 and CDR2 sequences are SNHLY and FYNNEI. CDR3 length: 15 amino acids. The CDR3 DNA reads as TGTGCCAGCAGTGAGAGCGGCGGCTCCTACAATGAGCAGTTCTTC. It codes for CASSESGGSYNEQFF.

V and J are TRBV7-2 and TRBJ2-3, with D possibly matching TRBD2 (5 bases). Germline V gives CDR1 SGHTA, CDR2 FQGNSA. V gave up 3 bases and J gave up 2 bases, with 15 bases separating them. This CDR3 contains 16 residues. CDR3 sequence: CASSFGQRSYTDTQYF. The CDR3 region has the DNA TGTGCCAGCAGCTTTGGGCAGCGGAGCTACACAGATACGCAGTATTTT.

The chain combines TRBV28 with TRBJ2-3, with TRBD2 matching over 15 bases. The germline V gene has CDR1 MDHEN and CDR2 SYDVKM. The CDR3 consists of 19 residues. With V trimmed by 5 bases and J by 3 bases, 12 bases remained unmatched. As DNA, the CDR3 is TGTGCCAGCAGTCCGCGAAGAGCCGGGACTAGCGGGAGGACAGATACGCAGTATTTT. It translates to CASSPRRAGTSGRTDTQYF.